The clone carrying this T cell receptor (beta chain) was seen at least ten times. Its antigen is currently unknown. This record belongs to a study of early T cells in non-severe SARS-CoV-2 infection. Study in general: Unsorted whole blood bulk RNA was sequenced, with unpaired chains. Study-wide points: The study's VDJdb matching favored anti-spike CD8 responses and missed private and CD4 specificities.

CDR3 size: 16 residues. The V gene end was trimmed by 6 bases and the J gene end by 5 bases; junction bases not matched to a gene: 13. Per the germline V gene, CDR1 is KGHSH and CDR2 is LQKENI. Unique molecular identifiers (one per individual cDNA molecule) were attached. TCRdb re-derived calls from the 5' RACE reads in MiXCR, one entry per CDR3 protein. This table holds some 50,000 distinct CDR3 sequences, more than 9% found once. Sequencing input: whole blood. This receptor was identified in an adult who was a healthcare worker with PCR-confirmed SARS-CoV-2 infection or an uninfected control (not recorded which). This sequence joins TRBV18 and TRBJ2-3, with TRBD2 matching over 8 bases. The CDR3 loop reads CASSLTAGAGGDTQYF. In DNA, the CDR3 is TGTGCCAGCTCCCTCACAGCGGGGGCCGGGGGAGATACGCAGTATTTT. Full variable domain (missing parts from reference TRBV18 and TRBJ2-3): NAGVMQNPRHLVRRRGQEARLRCSPMKGHSHVYWYRQLPEEGLKFMVYLQKENIIDESGMPKERFSAEFPKEGPSILRIQQVVRGDSAAYFCASSLTAGAGGDTQYFGPGTRLTVL.